This T cell receptor beta chain is from a study of T cell changes during pregnancy in multiple sclerosis (dated by TCRdb to between 2019 and 2020). Study-wide context: Changes in the T cell repertoire over the course of pregnancy were examined in this study in women with multiple sclerosis.

Library prep was done by the immunoSEQ multiplex PCR assay. TCRdb re-hosts the immuneACCESS table, in-frame sequences only. Its copies lack some clones; in the studies checked, an unresolved V gene accounts for under half of them, and the cause for the rest is not known. Across this sample there are 70,000 or so clones, with under 95% seen only once. 1.4% of the sample is taken by the ten largest. To note about this clone: No antigen is known for it. No much larger clone is present one base from it, and per-base qualities are unavailable.

V lost 9 bases and J lost 0 bases, and the count of bases not matched to a germline gene is 10. Taken from the germline V gene, the CDR1 and CDR2 loops are SNHLY and FYNNEI. Measured from the cysteine to the phenylalanine, the CDR3 is 16 residues long. CDR3 DNA is the only sequence kept; it has 48 bases, read in frame from the first base. The sequence came from a female donor with multiple sclerosis, enrolled in a pregnancy study. The receptor chain draws on TRBV2 and TRBJ1-5; the junction holds 8 bases that match TRBD1. The sequencing used peripheral blood, collected in the third trimester of pregnancy. Read as DNA, the sequence is TGTGCCAGTAAGGACAGGGAACTCTATAGCAATCAGCCCCAGCATTTT. It translates as CASKDRELYSNQPQHF.